The rows below give T cell receptor beta chains drawn from one sample of a study of CD8+ T cells in alopecia areata. The protocol was immunoSEQ multiplex PCR, while the TCRdb copy is restricted to in-frame clones and leaves out a portion. The sample carries 150,000 to 200,000 clones, 60% recorded once. The material sequenced was CD4+ T cells sorted from blood, taken at week 24, from a patient treated with tofacitinib. Every receptor here comes from a human donor with alopecia areata. Both conserved end residues are part of each CDR3. D genes are given only for firm matches. Clone size appears in some rows only: once, few, many, or a class for an expanded clone.

TRBV2	NA	many	TRBJ1-2	TGTGCCAGCACCGTTCCAGGGTCCAGCTATGGCTACACCTTC	CASTVPGSSYGYTF
TRBV7-9	NA	NA	TRBJ1-1	TGTGCCAGCAGCACCGACAGGATGGTCACTGAAGCTTTCTTT	CASSTDRMVTEAFF
TRBV7-3	NA	NA	TRBJ2-6	TGTGCCAGCAGCTTAGGGGGCCCCTCTGGGGCCAACGTCCTGACTTTC	CASSLGGPSGANVLTF
TRBV27	NA	few	TRBJ1-6	TGTGCCAGCAGTGATCTTGGCCCGACCCTCGGCAATTCACCCCTCCACTTT	CASSDLGPTLGNSPLHF
TRBV29-1	NA	NA	TRBJ1-1	TGCAGCGTCGACAGACAAGGGCTGATGAACACTGAAGCTTTCTTT	CSVDRQGLMNTEAFF
TRBV18	NA	NA	TRBJ2-7	TGTGCCAGCTCACCGGTCGGGAACGAGCAGTACTTC	CASSPVGNEQYF
TRBV29-1	NA	NA	TRBJ2-5	TGCAGCGTTGAAGACTACGGGGGCGCGTTCCAAGAGACCCAGTACTTC	CSVEDYGGAFQETQYF
TRBV9	NA	NA	TRBJ1-2	TGTGCCAGCAGCGTAGACCCGGCAGGCTATGGCTACACCTTC	CASSVDPAGYGYTF
TRBV11-2	TRBD1	NA	TRBJ2-7	TGTGCCAGCAGCTTAGGGCACTCCGGGACAGACGAGCAGTACTTC	CASSLGHSGTDEQYF
TRBV12-5	NA	NA	TRBJ1-1	TGTGCTAGCCCATGGGGCCGGGGCACTGAAGCTTTCTTT	CASPWGRGTEAFF
TRBV19	TRBD1	NA	TRBJ2-3	TGTGCCACTAGACAGGGAACAGATACGCAGTATTTT	CATRQGTDTQYF
TRBV5-6	TRBD2	NA	TRBJ2-7	TGTGCCAGCAGCTGGACTAGCGGGGAGGGGCAGTACTTC	CASSWTSGEGQYF
TRBV4-2	NA	NA	TRBJ1-1	TGTGCCAGCAGCTTGACCCTGACGAACACTGAAGCTTTCTTT	CASSLTLTNTEAFF
TRBV29-1	NA	NA	TRBJ2-7	TGCAGCGCCGAGGAGGTGACCACCTACGAGCAGTACTTC	CSAEEVTTYEQYF
TRBV19	TRBD2	few	TRBJ2-1	TGTGCCAGTAGTATGGGACTAGCGGGGGGGTTTGAGCAGTTCTTC	CASSMGLAGGFEQFF
TRBV18	NA	NA	TRBJ2-6	TGTGCCAGCTCACCAAGGGCACAAAAGAGCTCTGGGGCCAACGTCCTGACTTTC	CASSPRAQKSSGANVLTF
TRBV29-1	NA	NA	TRBJ2-7	TGCAGCGTTGTTCAGGGATTCCACGAGCAGTACTTC	CSVVQGFHEQYF
TRBV4-3	NA	NA	TRBJ2-7	TGCGCCAGCAGCCAAGAATTGGTCAGAACCTACGAGCAGTACTTC	CASSQELVRTYEQYF
TRBV25-1	NA	NA	TRBJ1-2	TGTGCCAGCAGTGCCAGGAGGGACTCCGGCTACACCTTC	CASSARRDSGYTF